The source of this T cell receptor beta chain is a study of human T cells and chemical hapten exposure (dated by TCRdb to about 2021). For the study in its entirety: For sensitization, 2% DPC in acetone was applied to a roughly 2 cm by roughly 2 cm area of upper inner arm skin. Libraries were pooled for sequencing, and variation in per-sample TCR yields was attributed mainly to small differences in library volumes within the pool. Blood samples were taken from patients before sensitization (week 0) and at 2, 6 and about 24 weeks after DPC sensitization. The patient cohort, mostly female, included alopecia areata with under or over 50% scalp involvement, alopecia totalis and alopecia universalis. Weekly therapeutic DPC doses were additionally applied to the scalp of patients throughout the roughly 24-week study period. Patch testing was done on the upper back using Finn chambers containing 0.01% DPC, and results were scored after 6 days according to International Contact Dermatitis Research Group standards. Blood for TCR sequencing was provided by twenty-nine alopecia patients at one to four time points (pre-sensitization, 2, 6 and 24 weeks). The study tracked peripheral blood TCR repertoire changes in vivo during primary and secondary sensitization to the hapten diphenylcyclopropenone (DPC) in alopecia patients. Paper-wide results and their limitations: A positive correlation was found between the number of PT1 expanded TCRs and patch test score, with significance reached at thresholds 8, 16 and 32 but not 4. Repeated subsampling changed both the strength of the expansion versus patch-test correlation and the threshold at which the correlation became significant. Because every patient had alopecia, a presumed autoimmune disease, the patients' immune response might differ from that of healthy individuals. The number of TCRs above 1 in 1000 frequency did not change with DPC sensitization; there was no evidence of global repertoire structure alterations. Compared with pre-sensitization or healthy control sets, expanded TCRs formed significantly more large CDR3 similarity clusters, which is consistent with antigen-driven responses.

Measured from the cysteine to the phenylalanine, the CDR3 is 16 residues long. Just CDR3 DNA is preserved here, 48 bases in frame from base 1. CDR1 MNHNS and CDR2 SASEGT are derived from the germline V gene. The V end loses 1 base and the J end loses 6 bases, and a stretch of 13 bases separates them. The time point label, as the study defines it: patch test 1, 2 weeks after DPC sensitization. The treatment or condition tag for this specimen amounts to: therapeutic diphenylcyclopropenone sensitization with weekly scalp DPC. At every patch-test visit, the blood draw took place before the patch test was put on. To be eligible, patients had to be aged 18 to 70, diagnosed with alopecia and judged suitable for DPC therapy, while pregnant patients were excluded. Unfractionated whole blood was collected in Tempus Blood RNA tubes, and total RNA was extracted from that blood. The library was generated by RACE. The reads were generated on a NextSeq 500. Library preparation attached unique molecular identifiers to individual cDNA molecules for quantitative, reproducible TCR counting. Each blood RNA sample was used to sequence both TCR alpha and TCR beta chains. As for the authors' bioinformatics: The median number of TCRs per sample was some 100,000, ranging from 23,224 to 690,600. The Decombinator software suite was used to annotate the V, J and CDR3 of the TCR reads. Every sample was subsampled to the same number of TCRs (28,000) for the PS versus PT1 abundance plots. Expanded TCRs were defined as absent before sensitization and observed at least eight times at the 2-week time point. Using fastp trimming at Q25 and MiXCR clonotype assembly, TCRdb reanalyzed the public sequencing data and kept in-frame beta chains. When rows share a CDR3 protein, they turn into one entry using the most common DNA and genes. TCRdb, not the original authors, processed these V and J calls. In this sample the table shows 95,000 to 130,000 distinct CDR3 sequences, 9.5% to 13% of which occur a single time. Of the sample, 1.4% is held by the ten largest clones.

As concerns this clonotype: What antigen it recognizes has not been identified. No base-level quality is on record; no much larger clone is a single base apart.

Specimen: whole blood, collected in connection with sensitization to the hapten diphenylcyclopropenone (DPC). This TCR was recovered from a woman aged 45-59 years with alopecia areata. Some clones in this sample may be carry-over from other donors' samples. The chain uses TRBV6-1 and TRBJ1-6; no D gene call is confident. In nucleotide form, the sequence is TGTGCCAGCAGTGAAGTTGAGATACGGTCTAATTCACCCCTCCACTTT. Translation gives CASSEVEIRSNSPLHF.